One TCR beta chain is described in this entry. This entry comes from a study of blood T cell repertoires in COVID-19. Study details: Sites across the United States, Italy and Spain contributed samples from acute and convalescent COVID-19. PBMCs, B-cell-depleted T cells, or T cells provided the cDNA or gDNA that made up the material.

TCRdb's table, derived via immunoSEQ multiplex PCR, lists solely in-frame clones and lacks some. Seen here are about 140,000 clones, about 86% observed once, and the top ten hold 3% to 5%. This CDR3 contains 18 residues. The clonotype originates from a woman in her sixties or seventies with acute or convalescent COVID-19. Sequenced input: peripheral blood. The V gene is TRBV21-1, the J gene TRBJ1-2; the table's D call of TRBD1 was not tested on the DNA. TRBV21-1 is reported as a pseudogene. CDR3 DNA: TGTGCCAGCAGCGCCTGGGAGGACCGGACAGGGGAGAAGGATGGCTACACCTTC. Protein: CASSAWEDRTGEKDGYTF.